The text below deals with one T cell receptor beta chain. Additional DNA sequences in this sample encode the identical CDR3. This specimen belongs to a study of siplizumab effects on memory and regulatory T cells. Generated by immunoSEQ multiplex PCR, the TCRdb table keeps only in-frame clones and is missing some. The sample gives 70,000 to 95,000 clones, about nine tenths of which show up once; more than 14% is in the top ten. V lost 3 bases to trimming and J lost 8 bases, with 8 bases between them. Germline CDR1 and CDR2: DFQATT and SNEGSKA (reference sequence). This CDR3 contains 11 residues. Source material: CD4+ T cells sorted from blood. The chain combines TRBV20-1 with TRBJ2-1; D is perhaps TRBD1 (6 bases). The receptor was isolated from a human donor in good health. The CDR3 sequence: CSASSGDEQFF. CDR3 bases: TGCAGTGCTAGTTCAGGGGATGAGCAGTTCTTC.